Sequencing of this T cell receptor (beta chain) was carried out in a study of blood T cell repertoires in COVID-19. Overall study: The United States, Italy and Spain provided the acute and convalescent COVID-19 samples.

This clone showed up just once. From germline, CDR1 is SGHAT and CDR2 FQNNGV. The germline V and J ends were trimmed by 5 bases and 4 bases, with 9 bases remaining between them. This CDR3 has 12 residues. Per the original methods: Reference gene primer amplification gave nucleated cell count estimates. TCRdb's copy holds only in-frame clones and misses some; the assay was immunoSEQ multiplex PCR. V and J calls and clone size are given by that table; D and trimming were obtained from the DNA. The sample shows approximately 180,000 clones, 70% to 90% of them seen only once. V usage is TRBV11-2 and J usage is TRBJ2-7, with D possibly matching TRBD1 (5 bases). The TCR was taken from a man in his 60s with active or convalescent COVID-19. The material sequenced was peripheral blood. The CDR3 sequence: CASSPRQYEQYF. CDR3 DNA: TGTGCCAGCAGCCCTAGACAGTACGAGCAGTACTTC.